This entry features one TCR beta chain sequence. The protocol was immunoSEQ multiplex PCR, while the TCRdb copy is restricted to in-frame clones and leaves out a portion. The repertoire holds about 100,000 clones, with about 78% as singletons. The germline gives CDR1 MGHRA, CDR2 YSYEKL. Trimming at V came to 2 bases and at J to 4 bases, leaving 5 bases not matched to a gene. The CDR3 covers 15 residues. The data were obtained in a study of blood T cell repertoires in COVID-19. The gene calls are TRBV4-1 and TRBJ1-1, with 9 positions matching TRBD1. The receptor comes from a man in his 60s with active or convalescent COVID-19. The sequenced sample consisted of peripheral blood. CDR3 sequence: CASSQQDRGGTEAFF. In nucleotides, the CDR3 is TGCGCCAGCAGCCAACAGGACAGGGGCGGCACTGAAGCTTTCTTT.